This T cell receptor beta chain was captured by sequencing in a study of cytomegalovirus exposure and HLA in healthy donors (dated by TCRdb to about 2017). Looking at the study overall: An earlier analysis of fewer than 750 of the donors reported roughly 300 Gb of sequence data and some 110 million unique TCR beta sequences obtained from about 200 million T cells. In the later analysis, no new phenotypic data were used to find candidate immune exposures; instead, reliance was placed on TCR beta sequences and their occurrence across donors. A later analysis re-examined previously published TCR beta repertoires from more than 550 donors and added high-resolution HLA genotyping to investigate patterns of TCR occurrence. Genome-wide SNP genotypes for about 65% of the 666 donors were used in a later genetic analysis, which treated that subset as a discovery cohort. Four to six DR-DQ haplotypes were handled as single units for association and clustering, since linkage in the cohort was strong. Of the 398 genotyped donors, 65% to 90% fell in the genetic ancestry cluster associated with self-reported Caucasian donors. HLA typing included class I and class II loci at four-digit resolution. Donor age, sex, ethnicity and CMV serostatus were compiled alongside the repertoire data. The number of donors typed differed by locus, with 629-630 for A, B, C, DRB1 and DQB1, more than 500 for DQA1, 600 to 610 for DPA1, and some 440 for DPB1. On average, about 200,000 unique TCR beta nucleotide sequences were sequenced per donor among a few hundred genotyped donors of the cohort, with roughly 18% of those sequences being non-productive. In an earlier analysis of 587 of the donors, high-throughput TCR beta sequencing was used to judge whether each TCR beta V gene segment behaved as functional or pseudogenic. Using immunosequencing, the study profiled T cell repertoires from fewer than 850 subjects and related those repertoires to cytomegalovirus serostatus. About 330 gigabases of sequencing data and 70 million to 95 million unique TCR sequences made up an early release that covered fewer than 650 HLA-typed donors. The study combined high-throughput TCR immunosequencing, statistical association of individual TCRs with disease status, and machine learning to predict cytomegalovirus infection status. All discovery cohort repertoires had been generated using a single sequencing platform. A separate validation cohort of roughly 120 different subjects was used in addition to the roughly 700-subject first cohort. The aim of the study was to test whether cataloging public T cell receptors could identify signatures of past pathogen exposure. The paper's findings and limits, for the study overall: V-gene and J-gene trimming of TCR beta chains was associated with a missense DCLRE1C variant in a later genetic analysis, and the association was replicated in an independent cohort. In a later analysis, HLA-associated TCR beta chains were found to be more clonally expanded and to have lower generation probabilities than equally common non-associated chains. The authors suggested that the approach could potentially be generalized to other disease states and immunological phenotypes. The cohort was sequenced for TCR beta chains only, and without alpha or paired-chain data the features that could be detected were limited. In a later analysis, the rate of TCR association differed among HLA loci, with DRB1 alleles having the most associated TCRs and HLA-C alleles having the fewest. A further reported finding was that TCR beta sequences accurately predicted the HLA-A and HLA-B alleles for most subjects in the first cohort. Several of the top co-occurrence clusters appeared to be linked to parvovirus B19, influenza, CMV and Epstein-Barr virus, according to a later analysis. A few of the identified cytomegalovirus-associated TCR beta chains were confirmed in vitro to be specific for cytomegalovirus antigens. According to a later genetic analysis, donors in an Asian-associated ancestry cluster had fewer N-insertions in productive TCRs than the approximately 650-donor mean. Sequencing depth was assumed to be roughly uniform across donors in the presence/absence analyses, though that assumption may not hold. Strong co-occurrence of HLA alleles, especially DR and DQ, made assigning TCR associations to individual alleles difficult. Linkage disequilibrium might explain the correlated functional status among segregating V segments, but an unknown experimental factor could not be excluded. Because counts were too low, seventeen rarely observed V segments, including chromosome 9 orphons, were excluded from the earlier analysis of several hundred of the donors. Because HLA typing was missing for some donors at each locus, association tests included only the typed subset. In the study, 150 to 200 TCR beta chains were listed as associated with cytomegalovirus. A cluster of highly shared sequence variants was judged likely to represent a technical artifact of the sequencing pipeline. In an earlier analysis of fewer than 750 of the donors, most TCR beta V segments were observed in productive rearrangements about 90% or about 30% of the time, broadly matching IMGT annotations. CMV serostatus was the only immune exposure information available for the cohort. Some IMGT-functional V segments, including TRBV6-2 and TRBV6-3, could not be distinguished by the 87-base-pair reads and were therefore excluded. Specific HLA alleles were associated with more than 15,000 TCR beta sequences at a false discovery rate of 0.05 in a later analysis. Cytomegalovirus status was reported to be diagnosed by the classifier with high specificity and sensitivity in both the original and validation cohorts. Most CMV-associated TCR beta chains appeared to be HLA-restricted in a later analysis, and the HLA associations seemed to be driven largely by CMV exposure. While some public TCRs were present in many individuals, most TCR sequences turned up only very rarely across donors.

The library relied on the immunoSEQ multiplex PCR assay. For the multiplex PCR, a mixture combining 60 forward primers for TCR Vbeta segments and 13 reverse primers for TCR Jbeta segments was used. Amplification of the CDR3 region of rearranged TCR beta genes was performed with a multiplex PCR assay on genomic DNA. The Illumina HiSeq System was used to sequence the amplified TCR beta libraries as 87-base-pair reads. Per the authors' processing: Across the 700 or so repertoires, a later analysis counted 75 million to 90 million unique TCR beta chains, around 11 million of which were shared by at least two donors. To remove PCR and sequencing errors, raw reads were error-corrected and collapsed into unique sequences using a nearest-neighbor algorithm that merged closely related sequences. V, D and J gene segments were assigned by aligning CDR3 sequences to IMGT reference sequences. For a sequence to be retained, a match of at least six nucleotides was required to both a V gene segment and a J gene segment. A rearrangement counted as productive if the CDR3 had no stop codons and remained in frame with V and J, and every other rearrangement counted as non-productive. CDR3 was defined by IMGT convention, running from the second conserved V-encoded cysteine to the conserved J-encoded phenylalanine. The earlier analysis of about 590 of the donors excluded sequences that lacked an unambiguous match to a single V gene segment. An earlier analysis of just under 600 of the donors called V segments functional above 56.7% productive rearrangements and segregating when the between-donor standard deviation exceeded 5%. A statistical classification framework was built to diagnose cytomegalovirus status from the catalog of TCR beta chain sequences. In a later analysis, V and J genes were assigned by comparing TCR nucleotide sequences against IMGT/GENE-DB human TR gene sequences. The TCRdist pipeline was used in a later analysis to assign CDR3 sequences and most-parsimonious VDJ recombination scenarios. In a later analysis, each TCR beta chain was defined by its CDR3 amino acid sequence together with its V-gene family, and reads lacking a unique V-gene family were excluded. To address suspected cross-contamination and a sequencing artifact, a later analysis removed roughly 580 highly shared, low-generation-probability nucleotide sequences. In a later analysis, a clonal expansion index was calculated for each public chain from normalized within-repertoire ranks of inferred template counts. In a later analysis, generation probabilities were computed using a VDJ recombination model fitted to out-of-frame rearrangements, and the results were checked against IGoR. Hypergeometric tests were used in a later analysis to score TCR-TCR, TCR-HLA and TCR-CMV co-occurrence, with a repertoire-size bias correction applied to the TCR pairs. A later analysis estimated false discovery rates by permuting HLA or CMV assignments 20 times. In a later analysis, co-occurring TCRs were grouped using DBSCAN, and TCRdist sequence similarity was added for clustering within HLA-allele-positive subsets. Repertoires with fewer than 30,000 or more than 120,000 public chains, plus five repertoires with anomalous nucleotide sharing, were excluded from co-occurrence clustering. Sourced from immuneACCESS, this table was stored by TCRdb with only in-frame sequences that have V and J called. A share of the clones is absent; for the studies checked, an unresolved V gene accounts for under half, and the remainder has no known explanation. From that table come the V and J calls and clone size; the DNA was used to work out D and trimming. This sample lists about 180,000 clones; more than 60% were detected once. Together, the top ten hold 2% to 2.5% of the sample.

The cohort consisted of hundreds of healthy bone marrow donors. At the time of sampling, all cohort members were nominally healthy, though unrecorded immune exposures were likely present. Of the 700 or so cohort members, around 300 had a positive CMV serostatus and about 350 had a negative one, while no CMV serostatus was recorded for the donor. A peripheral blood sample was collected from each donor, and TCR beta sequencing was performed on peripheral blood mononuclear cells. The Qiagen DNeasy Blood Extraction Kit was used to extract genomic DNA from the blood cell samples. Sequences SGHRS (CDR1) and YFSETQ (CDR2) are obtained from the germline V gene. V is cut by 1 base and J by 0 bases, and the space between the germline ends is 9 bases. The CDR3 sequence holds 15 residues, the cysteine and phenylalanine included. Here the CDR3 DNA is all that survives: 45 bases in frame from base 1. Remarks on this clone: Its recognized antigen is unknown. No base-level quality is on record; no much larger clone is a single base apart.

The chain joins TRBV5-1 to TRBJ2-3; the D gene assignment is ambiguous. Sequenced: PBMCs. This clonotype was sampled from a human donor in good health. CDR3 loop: CASSLSSPSTDTQYF. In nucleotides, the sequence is TGCGCCAGCAGCTTGTCGAGTCCTAGCACAGATACGCAGTATTTT.